The present T cell receptor beta chain was sequenced within a study of blood T cell repertoires in COVID-19. Background on the study: Whether acute or convalescent, the COVID-19 samples came from the United States, Italy and Spain. T cells, B-cell-depleted T cells, or PBMCs provided the cDNA or gDNA that served as material.

Source study methods: Amplification with reference gene primers provided the estimates of nucleated cell counts. The method was immunoSEQ multiplex PCR; TCRdb's version includes in-frame clones alone and lacks a portion of them. Clone size and V and J calls were adopted from that table, with D and trimming inferred from the DNA. The table has 85,000 to 100,000 clones, less than 85% seen once. Trimming pared 0 bases from V and 3 bases from J, leaving 14 bases between. The germline V gene has CDR1 LGHNA and CDR2 YNFKEQ. This CDR3 is built from 16 residues. This clone was observed a handful of times. The sequence came from a man aged 50-59 years who had recovered from COVID-19. V gene TRBV4-2 combines with J gene TRBJ1-2; D remains ambiguous. Source material: peripheral blood. DNA of the CDR3: TGTGCCAGCAGCCAAGATCGATGGACTGTGGACTATGGCTACACCTTC. Its protein is CASSQDRWTVDYGYTF.